The sequence of this T cell receptor (beta chain) was determined in a study of Ad26.COV2.S vaccination and SARS-CoV-2 variants. Looking at the study overall: Each vaccinee took Ad26.COV2.S intramuscularly, once or twice 56 days apart. Study-level points and caveats: The placebo group had lower spike-specific TCR breadth than the vaccine recipients did.

Germline-derived CDR1 and CDR2 are LGHDT and YNNKEL (reference sequence). V was trimmed by 0 bases and J by 2 bases, leaving 7 bases between them. This CDR3 has 14 residues. Documented treatment: some 19 received Ad26.COV2.S at low or high dose, single or two shots; about 5 received placebo; per-sample allocation not given. Material that was analyzed had been drawn on day 63 after the first vaccine or placebo injection. Regarding this clone: The antigen is unknown.

The assay was immunoSEQ multiplex PCR, and TCRdb's table has in-frame clones only and misses some. Of about 320,000 clones in the sample, just under 85% were seen once. Specimen: peripheral blood, collected in a trial of Ad26.COV2.S vaccine versus placebo. This clonotype originated in a person aged 18-65 years who received the Ad26.COV2.S COVID-19 vaccine or a placebo. This chain connects TRBV3-1 (or the pseudogene TRBV3-2) to TRBJ2-5; D is unresolved. The CDR3: CASSQEVGQETQYF. As DNA, the CDR3 is TGTGCCAGCAGCCAAGAAGTCGGTCAAGAGACCCAGTACTTC.